This TCR beta chain was obtained from a study of monozygotic twins with cystic fibrosis. Only in-frame clones appear in the TCRdb table, and some are missing; sequencing was by immunoSEQ multiplex PCR. The sample lists 7,500 to 9,500 clones, 94% occurring once. Study findings and constraints: Monozygotic CF twins shared more identical nucleotide clonotypes than unrelated patients. In 13 of 16 pairs, V gene usage was closest to the co-twin's.

The CDR3 has 15 residues. The V and J ends lost 0 bases and 6 bases respectively, with 14 bases between them. The germline gives CDR1 LGHNA, CDR2 YSLEER. On this clone: Its antigen is unknown.

The clonotype was recovered from a boy younger than 10 with cystic fibrosis. The chain carries TRBV4-3 and TRBJ1-2; D is unresolved. Sequencing was performed on blood. The CDR3 DNA sequence: TGCGCCAGCAGCCAAGACTCCAACCCCCGTGATGGCTACACCTTC. Translating it yields CASSQDSNPRDGYTF.